This TCR beta chain comes out of a study of cytomegalovirus exposure and HLA in healthy donors. The V gene lost 1 base and the J gene lost 5 bases, with 7 bases spanning the gap. Germline CDR1 SGDLS, CDR2 YYNGEE. The CDR3 runs 13 residues. The primer mix had 60 Vbeta and 13 Jbeta primers. TCRdb's copy holds only in-frame clones and misses some; the assay was immunoSEQ multiplex PCR. The sample lists 130,000 to 150,000 clones; about 70% were seen once. The sample taken for sequencing was PBMCs. The clonotype was recovered from a man aged 18 to 30 in good health and CMV-seronegative. This chain links TRBV9 with TRBJ2-1; unclear D gene. The CDR3 region is CASSVISDNEQFF. CDR3 DNA sequence: TGTGCCAGCAGCGTAATATCTGACAATGAGCAGTTCTTC.